This T cell receptor (beta chain) stems from a study of blood T cell repertoires in COVID-19. V shed 5 bases, J shed 0 bases, and the junction held 9 bases outside the gene matches. The CDR3 totals 16 residues. Germline CDR1 reads SGHTA; CDR2 reads FQGNSA. Only in-frame clones appear in the TCRdb table, and some are missing; sequencing was by immunoSEQ multiplex PCR. The table records some 220,000 clones, 87% of them present only once. This clonotype was obtained from a woman between 18 and 29 years old who had recovered from COVID-19. J is TRBJ2-7 and V is TRBV7-2; 8 bases match TRBD2. The material sequenced was peripheral blood. In nucleotides, the CDR3 is TGTGCCAGCAGCCTGACTAGCGAGGGTTCCTCCTACGAGCAGTACTTC. This encodes CASSLTSEGSSYEQYF.